This T cell receptor (beta chain) was profiled in a study of Graves' ophthalmopathy and Graves' hyperthyroidism. Across the study: Specimen type is peripheral blood, obtained at initial diagnosis before any treatment.

Amplification of the TCR beta CDR3 regions used RNA transcripts (as template). RT-PCR was first run with HTBI primers, then multiplex PCR in a second round. A single record per CDR3 protein comes from TCRdb applying MiXCR to the multiplex PCR reads. The sample shows some 750,000 distinct CDR3 sequences, approximately 40% of them seen only once. This clonotype was seen many times. From germline, CDR1 is SEHNR and CDR2 FQNEAQ (reference sequence). V trimming: 3 bases; J trimming: 6 bases; junction bases outside the gene matches: 4. There are 14 residues in the CDR3. The receptor's source is an adult man with Graves' ophthalmopathy. Material: peripheral blood. V usage is TRBV7-9 and J usage is TRBJ2-7, with 11 positions matching TRBD1. The CDR3 DNA follows: TGTGCCAGCAGCTTGGGACAGGGGGGATTCGAGCAGTACTTC. It translates to CASSLGQGGFEQYF.